This T cell receptor beta chain was retrieved from a study of cytomegalovirus exposure and HLA in healthy donors. General study findings and limits: Earlier analysis yielded a pattern in which most TCR beta V segments were productive about 90% or about 30% of the time.

Primers: 60 Vbeta forward and 13 Jbeta reverse. Assay: immunoSEQ multiplex PCR; the TCRdb copy retains only in-frame clones and omits some. Of 160,000 or so clones detected, roughly 81% appear once; the ten largest clones hold about 2.1%. Points on this clone: What it binds is unknown.

The clonotype comes from a woman between 18 and 30 years old in good health and CMV-seronegative. The sequenced material came from PBMCs.

CDR3 in amino acids: CASSSSGGDTGELFF. The CDR3 DNA is TGTGCCAGCAGTTCTAGCGGCGGGGACACCGGGGAGCTGTTTTTT. The chain combines TRBV7-2 with TRBJ2-2, with 7 bases identical to TRBD2. The germline gives CDR1 SGHTA, CDR2 FQGNSA. This CDR3 spans 15 amino acids. V gave up 6 bases and J gave up 3 bases; unmatched junction bases: 7.